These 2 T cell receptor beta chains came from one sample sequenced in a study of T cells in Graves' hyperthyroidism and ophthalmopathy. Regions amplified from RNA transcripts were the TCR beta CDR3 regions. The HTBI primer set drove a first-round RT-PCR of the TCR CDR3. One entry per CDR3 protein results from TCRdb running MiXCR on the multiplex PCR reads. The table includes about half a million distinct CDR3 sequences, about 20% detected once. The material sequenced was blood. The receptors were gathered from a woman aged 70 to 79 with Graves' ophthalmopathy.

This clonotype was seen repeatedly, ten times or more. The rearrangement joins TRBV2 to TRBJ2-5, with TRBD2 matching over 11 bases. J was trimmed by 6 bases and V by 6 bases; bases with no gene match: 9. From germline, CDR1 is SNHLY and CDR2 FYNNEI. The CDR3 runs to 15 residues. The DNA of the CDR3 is TGTGCCAGCAGGAGGTTACTAGCGGGAGAGAAGACCCAGTACTTC. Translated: CASRRLLAGEKTQYF.

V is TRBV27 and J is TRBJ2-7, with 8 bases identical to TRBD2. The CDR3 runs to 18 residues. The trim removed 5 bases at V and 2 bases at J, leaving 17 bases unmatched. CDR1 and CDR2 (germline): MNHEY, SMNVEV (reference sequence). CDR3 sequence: CASSPRTSRRAGAYEQYF. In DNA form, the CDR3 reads TGTGCCAGCAGTCCACGGACTAGCAGGAGGGCCGGGGCCTACGAGCAGTACTTC.